Shown below are 13 T cell receptor beta chains from a single sample sequenced in a study of blood T cells in healthy people across ages. With a J-beta primer mix and a sample-barcoded 5' primer, a second PCR ran 7 to 11 cycles. TCRdb itself ran the 5' RACE reads through MiXCR, one entry per CDR3 protein. The sample shows 800,000 to 1,000,000 distinct CDR3 sequences, around 48% of them seen only once. Specimen: blood. The receptors shown here come from a man aged 25 to 45 in good health.

The rearrangement joins TRBV7-9 to TRBJ2-3, with D possibly TRBD2 on 6 matching bases. The CDR3 covers 15 residues. Deletions cut 5 bases from V and 4 bases from J, with 16 bases between. Germline CDR1 SEHNR, CDR2 FQNEAQ (reference sequence). CDR3 sequence: CASSRWVGDSDTQYF. The CDR3 DNA follows: TGTGCCAGCAGCAGATGGGTGGGGGACTCAGATACGCAGTATTTT. The variable domain in full, with the rest retrieved from reference TRBV7-9 and TRBJ2-3, is DTGVSQNPRHKITKRGQNVTFRCDPISEHNRLYWYRQTLGQGPEFLTYFQNEAQLEKSRLLSDRFSAERPKGSFSTLEIQRTEQGDSAMYLCASSRWVGDSDTQYFGPGTRLTVL.

In its sample, this clonotype was seen a few times. The rearrangement links TRBV11-3 to TRBJ1-2, with 9 bases identical to TRBD1. Germline V gene sequence: CDR1 SGHNT, CDR2 YENEEA. After removal of 1 base from V and 0 bases from J, the junction contained 6 bases not matched to a gene. This CDR3 has 17 residues. The CDR3 nucleotides read TGTGCCAGCAGCTTAGGCGGACAGGGGCGAGCTAACTATGGCTACACCTTC. It translates to CASSLGGQGRANYGYTF.

The sample holds a few counts of this clonotype. The genes are TRBV9 and TRBJ2-7; 8 bases match TRBD2. Germline CDR1 SGDLS, CDR2 YYNGEE. After removal of 1 base from V and 2 bases from J, the junction contained 5 bases not matched to a gene. The CDR3 is made up of 15 amino acids. In DNA, the CDR3 is TGTGCCAGCAGCGTAACAGCGGGGGCTACCTACGAGCAGTACTTC. Amino acids: CASSVTAGATYEQYF.

V usage is TRBV18 and J usage is TRBJ2-3; D not certain. Germline V gives CDR1 KGHSH, CDR2 LQKENI. This CDR3 is built from 13 residues. V was pared by 4 bases and J by 8 bases, with 13 bases between. This CDR3 is CASSQGRQSTQYF. The CDR3 coding sequence is TGTGCCAGCTCACAAGGCCGGCAGAGTACGCAGTATTTT.

There are a few counts of this clonotype. The chain links TRBV2 to TRBJ2-3, with 8 bases that match TRBD1. V lost 6 bases, J lost 2 bases, and 10 bases stayed unmatched. The CDR3 is 16 residues long. Per germline, CDR1 SNHLY and CDR2 FYNNEI. Here the CDR3 reads CASRPRDRGPTDTQYF. The CDR3 nucleotides are TGTGCCAGCAGGCCTCGCGACAGGGGCCCCACAGATACGCAGTATTTT.

The gene calls are TRBV12-3 or TRBV12-4 and TRBJ1-4; perhaps TRBD1 as D (6 bases). The V end was cut by 6 bases, the J end by 8 bases, with 19 bases between. The CDR3 consists of 15 residues. The CDR3 DNA is TGTGCCAGCAGGGCTGTGGCAGGGGCCCACGAAAAACTGTTTTTT. It codes for CASRAVAGAHEKLFF.

Notes on this clonotype: Just one base apart from a much larger clone, this may be a read error. The chain couples TRBV20-1 to TRBJ1-6; D call uncertain. CDR1 and CDR2 from the germline V gene are DFQATT and SNEGSKA (reference sequence). The V end lost 5 bases, the J end lost 6 bases, and 11 bases lay between the germline ends. The CDR3 totals 13 residues. DNA for the CDR3: TGCAGTGCTGGCGGACGGGTTAATTCACCCCTCCACTTT. It yields the protein CSAGGRVNSPLHF.

V and J are TRBV29-1 and TRBJ1-2; TRBD1 aligns across 7 bases. The CDR3 contains 14 residues. Germline V gives CDR1 SQVTM, CDR2 ANQGSEA. J was trimmed by 3 bases and V by 4 bases; bases with no gene match: 8. The CDR3 loop is CSVAEGGGYYGYTF. In DNA form, the CDR3 reads TGCAGCGTTGCCGAGGGAGGGGGCTACTATGGCTACACCTTC.

This clonotype appeared a few times. The chain is built from TRBV4-1 and TRBJ2-7, with a tentative D call TRBD2 (5 bases). Germline CDR1 MGHRA, CDR2 YSYEKL. The V end was cut by 0 bases, the J end by 7 bases, with 13 bases between. This CDR3 has 14 amino acids. In DNA, the CDR3 is TGCGCCAGCAGCCAAGATCTAATCCCGGGGGAGCAGTACTTC. Protein: CASSQDLIPGEQYF.

The chain combines TRBV20-1 with TRBJ2-3, with TRBD2 matching 8 bases. Germline values: CDR1 DFQATT, CDR2 SNEGSKA (reference sequence). The CDR3 contains 15 residues. Losses at the gene ends were 2 bases for V and 2 bases for J; bases not matched to a gene: 6. The CDR3 nucleotides are TGCAGTGCTAGAAAAGCGGGGGAGACCACAGATACGCAGTATTTT. Translation: CSARKAGETTDTQYF.

The V call is TRBV25-1, the J call TRBJ2-5; perhaps TRBD2 as D (5 bases). In germline, CDR1 is MGHDK, CDR2 SYGVNS. Trimming cost V 0 bases and J 5 bases, with 13 bases left between them. The CDR3 sequence is 15 residues long. The DNA of the CDR3 is TGTGCCAGCAGTGAATATCGGGGAAATTTCGAGACCCAGTACTTC. The encoded protein is CASSEYRGNFETQYF.

CDR3: CASSESRFTTSNQPQHF. CDR3 bases: TGTGCCAGCAGTGAAAGCAGATTTACGACAAGCAATCAGCCCCAGCATTTT. This chain connects TRBV6-1 to TRBJ1-5; no clear D gene. The germline CDR1 and CDR2 sequences are MNHNS and SASEGT. Between the trimmed V and J ends, which lost 2 bases and 1 base, there was a span of 15 bases. This CDR3 is 17 amino acids long.

As for this clonotype: One end of the junction varies from germline; a read error may be responsible. This rearrangement joins TRBV3-1 to TRBJ2-6; D remains unclear. The CDR3 is made up of 18 amino acids. The germline V gene encodes CDR1 LGHDT and CDR2 YNNKEL (reference sequence). The CDR3 spells CASSQGTGFGSGTNVLTF. CDR3 coding DNA: TGTGCCAGCAGCCAAGGGACCGGGTTTGGCTCTGGGACCAACGTCCTGACTTTC. Based on the CDR3 plus reference TRBV3-1 and TRBJ2-6, the full variable domain is DTAVSQTPKYLVTQMGNDKSIKCEQNLGHDTMYWYKQDSKKFLKIMFSYNNKELIINETVPNRFSPKSPDKAHLNLHINSLELGDSAVYFCASSQGTGFGSGTNVLTFGAGSRLTVL.